This TCR beta chain was profiled in a study of blood T cell repertoires in COVID-19. About the research overall: Samples of COVID-19 (acute and convalescent) were obtained from the United States, Italy and Spain.

This clone came up once. CDR1 and CDR2 (germline): KGHSH, LQKENI. There are 14 residues in the CDR3. V shed 6 bases and J shed 1 base, with 12 bases lying between them. Sequencing used immunoSEQ multiplex PCR; TCRdb keeps in-frame clones, though not all of them. The sample gives about 180,000 clones, roughly nine tenths of which show up once; less than 25% is in the top ten. The rearrangement joins TRBV18 to TRBJ1-1; D is undetermined. The receptor comes from a man between 70 and 80 years old with active or convalescent COVID-19. Material for sequencing was peripheral blood. The CDR3 loop reads CASSSYGENTEAFF. The CDR3 nucleotides read TGTGCCAGCTCTTCCTACGGGGAGAACACTGAAGCTTTCTTT. The full variable domain, its missing parts supplied by reference TRBV18 and TRBJ1-1, is NAGVMQNPRHLVRRRGQEARLRCSPMKGHSHVYWYRQLPEEGLKFMVYLQKENIIDESGMPKERFSAEFPKEGPSILRIQQVVRGDSAAYFCASSSYGENTEAFFGQGTRLTVV.